This TCR beta chain was sequenced in a study of cytomegalovirus exposure and HLA in healthy donors. Whole-study results and caveats: Sequences of the TCR beta chain were said to predict the HLA-A and HLA-B alleles of most subjects accurately. In vitro work confirmed that a few CMV-associated chains recognize CMV antigens.

Regarding this clone: The antigen is unknown.

Samples came from healthy bone marrow donors. CDR3 length: 13 amino acids. Per germline, CDR1 SGHTA and CDR2 FQGNSA. Trimming shortened V by 4 bases and J by 4 bases, and 7 bases separated the two germline ends. PCR employed 60 Vbeta and 13 Jbeta primers. Measured with immunoSEQ multiplex PCR; TCRdb has only the in-frame clones, and not every one. The sample consists of 150,000 to 200,000 clones, 80% of them appearing once. The rearrangement links TRBV7-2 to TRBJ2-2; no clear D. This TCR was sampled from a man in his forties or fifties in good health and CMV-seronegative. Source material: PBMCs. CDR3 loop: CASSSSSTGELFF. The CDR3 DNA sequence: TGTGCCAGCAGCTCCTCCAGCACCGGGGAGCTGTTTTTT.